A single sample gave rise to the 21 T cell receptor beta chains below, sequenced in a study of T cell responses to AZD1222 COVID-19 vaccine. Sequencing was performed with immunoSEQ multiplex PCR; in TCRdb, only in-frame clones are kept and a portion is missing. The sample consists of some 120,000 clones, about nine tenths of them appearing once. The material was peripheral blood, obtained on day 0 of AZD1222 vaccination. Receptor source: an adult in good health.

The CDR3 reads CASSLVPREGKLFF. The CDR3 DNA sequence: TGTGCCAGCAGTTTGGTGCCACGGGAGGGAAAACTGTTTTTT. The chain is built from TRBV27 and TRBJ1-4, with D unclear. This CDR3 comprises 14 residues. Germline CDR1 is MNHEY and CDR2 is SMNVEV (reference sequence). Trimming left V 3 bases short and J 10 bases short, with 15 bases between.

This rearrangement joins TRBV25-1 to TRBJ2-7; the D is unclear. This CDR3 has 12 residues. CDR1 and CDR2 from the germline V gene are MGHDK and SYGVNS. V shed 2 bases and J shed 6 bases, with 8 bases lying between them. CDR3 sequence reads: CASSEDAREQYF. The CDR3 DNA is TGTGCCAGCAGTGAAGACGCCCGCGAGCAGTACTTC.

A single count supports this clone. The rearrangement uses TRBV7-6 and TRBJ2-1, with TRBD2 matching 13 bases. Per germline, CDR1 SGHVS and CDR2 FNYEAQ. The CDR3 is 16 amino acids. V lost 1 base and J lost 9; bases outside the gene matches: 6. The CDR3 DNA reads TGTGCCAGCAGCTTAGGTGGGACTAGCGGGACCTCTGAGCAGTTCTTC. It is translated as CASSLGGTSGTSEQFF. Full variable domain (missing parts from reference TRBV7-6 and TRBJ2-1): GAGVSQSPRYKVTKRGQDVALRCDPISGHVSLYWYRQALGQGPEFLTYFNYEAQQDKSGLPNDRFSAERPEGSISTLTIQRTEQRDSAMYRCASSLGGTSGTSEQFFGPGTRLTVL.

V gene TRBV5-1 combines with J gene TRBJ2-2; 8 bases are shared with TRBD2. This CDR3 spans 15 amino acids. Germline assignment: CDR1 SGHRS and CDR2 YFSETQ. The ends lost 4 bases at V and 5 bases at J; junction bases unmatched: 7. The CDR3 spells CASSPGLAQTGELFF. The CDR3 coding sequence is TGCGCCAGCAGCCCCGGACTAGCTCAGACCGGGGAGCTGTTTTTT.

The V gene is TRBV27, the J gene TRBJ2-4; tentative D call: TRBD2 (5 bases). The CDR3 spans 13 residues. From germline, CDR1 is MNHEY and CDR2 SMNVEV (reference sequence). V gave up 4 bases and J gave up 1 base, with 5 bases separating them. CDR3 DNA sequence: TGTGCCAGCAGTTGGACTGCCAAAAACATTCAGTACTTC. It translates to CASSWTAKNIQYF.

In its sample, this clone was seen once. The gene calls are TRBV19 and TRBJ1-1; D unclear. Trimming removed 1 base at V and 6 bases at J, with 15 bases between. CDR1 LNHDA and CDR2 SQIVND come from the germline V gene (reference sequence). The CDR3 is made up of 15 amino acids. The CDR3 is CASSIVRLGDPEAFF. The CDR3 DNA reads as TGTGCCAGTAGTATAGTTCGTCTCGGCGATCCTGAAGCTTTCTTT. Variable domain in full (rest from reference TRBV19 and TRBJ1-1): DGGITQSPKYLFRKEGQNVTLSCEQNLNHDAMYWYRQDPGQGLRLIYYSQIVNDFQKGDIAEGYSVSREKKESFPLTVTSAQKNPTAFYLCASSIVRLGDPEAFFGQGTRLTVV.

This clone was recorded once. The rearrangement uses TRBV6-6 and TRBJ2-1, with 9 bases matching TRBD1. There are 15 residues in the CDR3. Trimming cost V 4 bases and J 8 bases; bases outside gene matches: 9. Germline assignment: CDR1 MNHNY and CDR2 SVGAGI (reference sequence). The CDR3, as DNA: TGTGCCAGCAGTTTCGGGACAGGGCCCTTGTATGAGCAGTTCTTC. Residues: CASSFGTGPLYEQFF.

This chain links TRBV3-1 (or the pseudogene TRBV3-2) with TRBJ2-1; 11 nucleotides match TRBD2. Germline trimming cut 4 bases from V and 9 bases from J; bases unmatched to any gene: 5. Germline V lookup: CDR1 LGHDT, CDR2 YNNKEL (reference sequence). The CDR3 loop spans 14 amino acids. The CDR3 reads CASSLLAGDREQFF. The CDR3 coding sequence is TGTGCCAGCAGCCTACTAGCGGGAGACCGTGAGCAGTTCTTC.

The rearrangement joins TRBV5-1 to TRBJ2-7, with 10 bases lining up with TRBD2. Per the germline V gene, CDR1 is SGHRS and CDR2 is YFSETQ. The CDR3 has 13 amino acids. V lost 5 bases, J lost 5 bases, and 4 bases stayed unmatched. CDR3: CASSSGLANEQYF. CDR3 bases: TGCGCCAGCAGTTCGGGACTAGCGAACGAGCAGTACTTC. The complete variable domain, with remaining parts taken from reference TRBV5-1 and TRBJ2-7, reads KAGVTQTPRYLIKTRGQQVTLSCSPISGHRSVSWYQQTPGQGLQFLFEYFSETQRNKGNFPGRFSGRQFSNSRSEMNVSTLELGDSALYLCASSSGLANEQYFGPGTRLTVT.

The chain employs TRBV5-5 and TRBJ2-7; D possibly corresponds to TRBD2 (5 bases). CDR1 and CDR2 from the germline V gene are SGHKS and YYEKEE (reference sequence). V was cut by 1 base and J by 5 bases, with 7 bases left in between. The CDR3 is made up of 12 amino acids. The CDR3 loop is CASSLTGNEQYF. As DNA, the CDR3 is TGTGCCAGCAGCTTGACGGGGAACGAGCAGTACTTC.

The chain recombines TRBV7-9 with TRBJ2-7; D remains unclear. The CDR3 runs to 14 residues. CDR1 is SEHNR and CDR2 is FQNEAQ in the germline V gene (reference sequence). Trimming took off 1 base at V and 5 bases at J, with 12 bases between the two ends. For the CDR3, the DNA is TGTGCCAGCAGCTTAGGAGTCGGCTTCAACGAGCAGTACTTC. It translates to CASSLGVGFNEQYF.

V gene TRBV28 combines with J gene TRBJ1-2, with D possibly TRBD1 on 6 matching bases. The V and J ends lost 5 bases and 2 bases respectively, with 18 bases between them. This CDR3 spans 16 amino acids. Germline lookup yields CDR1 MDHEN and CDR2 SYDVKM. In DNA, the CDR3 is TGTGCCAGCAGTCCCTCCCCTGGCAGGGGAAACTATGGCTACACCTTC. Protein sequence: CASSPSPGRGNYGYTF.

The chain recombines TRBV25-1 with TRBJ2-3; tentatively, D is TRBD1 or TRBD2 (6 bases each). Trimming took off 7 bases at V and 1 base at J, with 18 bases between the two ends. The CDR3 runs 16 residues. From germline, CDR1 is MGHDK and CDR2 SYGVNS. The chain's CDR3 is CASTIGGTYGTDTQYF. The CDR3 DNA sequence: TGTGCCAGCACCATAGGAGGGACATACGGCACAGATACGCAGTATTTT.

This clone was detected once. The DNA of the CDR3 is TGTGCCAGTAGTACTCAAAGGACAGGGATTCAGCCCCAGCATTTT. Translating gives CASSTQRTGIQPQHF. The chain joins TRBV19 to TRBJ1-5, with 8 bases aligning to TRBD1. The junction had 8 bases not matched to a gene; V was cut back by 4 bases and J by 6 bases. The CDR3 is made up of 15 amino acids. Germline CDR1 LNHDA, CDR2 SQIVND (reference sequence). Full variable domain (rest looked up from reference TRBV19 and TRBJ1-5): DGGITQSPKYLFRKEGQNVTLSCEQNLNHDAMYWYRQDPGQGLRLIYYSQIVNDFQKGDIAEGYSVSREKKESFPLTVTSAQKNPTAFYLCASSTQRTGIQPQHFGDGTRLSIL.

Here the CDR3 reads CATSRDAPGYEQYF. CDR3 nucleotide sequence: TGTGCCACCAGCAGAGATGCCCCGGGATACGAGCAGTACTTC. This chain links TRBV15 with TRBJ2-7; a possible D gene is TRBD2 (5 bases). The length of the CDR3 is 14 residues. Germline assignment: CDR1 LNHNV and CDR2 YYDKDF (reference sequence). V was clipped by 0 bases and J by 4 bases, with 10 bases between them.

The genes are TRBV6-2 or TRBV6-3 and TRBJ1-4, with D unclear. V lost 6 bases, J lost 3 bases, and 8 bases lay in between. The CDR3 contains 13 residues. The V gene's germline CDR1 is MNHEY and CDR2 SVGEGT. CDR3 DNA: TGTGCCAGCAGATACAGTGCTAATGAAAAACTGTTTTTT. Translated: CASRYSANEKLFF.

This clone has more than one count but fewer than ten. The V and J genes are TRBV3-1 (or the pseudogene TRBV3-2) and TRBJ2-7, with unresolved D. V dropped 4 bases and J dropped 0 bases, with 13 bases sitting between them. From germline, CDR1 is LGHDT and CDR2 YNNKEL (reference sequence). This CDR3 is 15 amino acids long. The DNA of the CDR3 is TGTGCCAGCAGCCCCACGCTGGCAAGCTCCTACGAGCAGTACTTC. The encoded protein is CASSPTLASSYEQYF.

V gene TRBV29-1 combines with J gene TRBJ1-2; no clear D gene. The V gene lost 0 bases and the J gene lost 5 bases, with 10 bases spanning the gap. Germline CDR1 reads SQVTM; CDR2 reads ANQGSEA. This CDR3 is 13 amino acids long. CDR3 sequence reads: CSVEDIGLYGYTF. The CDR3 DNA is TGCAGCGTTGAAGATATAGGGTTATATGGCTACACCTTC.

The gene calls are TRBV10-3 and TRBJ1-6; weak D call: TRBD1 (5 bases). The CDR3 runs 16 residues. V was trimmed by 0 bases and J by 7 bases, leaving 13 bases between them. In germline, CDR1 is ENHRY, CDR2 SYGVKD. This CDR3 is CAISESGQGANSPLHF. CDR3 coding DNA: TGTGCCATCAGTGAGTCAGGGCAGGGTGCCAATTCACCCCTCCACTTT.

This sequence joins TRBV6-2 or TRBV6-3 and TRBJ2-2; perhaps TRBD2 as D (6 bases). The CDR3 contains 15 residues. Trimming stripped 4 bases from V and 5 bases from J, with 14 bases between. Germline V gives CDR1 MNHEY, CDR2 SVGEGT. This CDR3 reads CASSWTGEGTGELFF. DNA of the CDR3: TGTGCCAGCAGTTGGACGGGGGAAGGTACCGGGGAGCTGTTTTTT.

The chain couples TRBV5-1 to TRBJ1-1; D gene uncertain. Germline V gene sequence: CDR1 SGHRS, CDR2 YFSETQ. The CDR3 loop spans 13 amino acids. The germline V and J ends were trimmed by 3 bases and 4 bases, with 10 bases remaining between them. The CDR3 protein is CASSSGIRTEAFF. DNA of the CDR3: TGCGCCAGCAGCTCAGGAATTCGCACTGAAGCTTTCTTT. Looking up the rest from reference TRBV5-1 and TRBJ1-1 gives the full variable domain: KAGVTQTPRYLIKTRGQQVTLSCSPISGHRSVSWYQQTPGQGLQFLFEYFSETQRNKGNFPGRFSGRQFSNSRSEMNVSTLELGDSALYLCASSSGIRTEAFFGQGTRLTVV.